This is a list of T cell receptor beta chains from one sample in a study of T-cell reconstitution after alpha-beta-depleted transplantation in children. TCRdb passed the PCR reads through MiXCR, listing each CDR3 protein once. The table records some 70,000 distinct CDR3 sequences, 6% to 8% of them present only once. Sequencing used PBMCs from the stem cell graft donor, obtained from the stem cell graft. All receptors derive from a human donor who donated a stem cell graft to a child with acute lymphoblastic leukemia. The CDR3 runs from the conserved cysteine through the conserved F or W. The D gene is left open where the match is weak. Part of the rows lack a size; the others show once, few, many or a class for expanded clones.

V: TRBV7-9
J: TRBJ1-5
size: many
D: NA
CDR3: CASSGETNQPQHF
DNA: TGTGCCAGCAGCGGTGAAACTAATCAGCCCCAGCATTTT

V: TRBV4-3
J: TRBJ2-1
size: many
D: NA
CDR3: CASSQGPGFEQFF
DNA: TGCGCCAGCAGCCAAGGACCAGGATTTGAGCAGTTCTTC

V: TRBV20-1
J: TRBJ2-1
size: many
D: NA
CDR3: CSARERGSYNEQFF
DNA: TGCAGTGCTAGAGAGCGGGGCTCCTACAATGAGCAGTTCTTC

V: TRBV5-1
J: TRBJ1-6
size: many
D: TRBD1
CDR3: CASRNGTGGAGNSPLHF
DNA: TGCGCCAGCAGAAATGGGACAGGGGGCGCGGGCAATTCACCCCTCCACTTT

V: TRBV28
J: TRBJ1-5
size: many
D: NA
CDR3: CASSLPRDSNQPQHF
DNA: TGTGCCAGCAGTTTACCAAGAGATAGCAATCAGCCCCAGCATTTT

V: TRBV7-9
J: TRBJ2-7
size: many
D: TRBD1
CDR3: CASSFGTGVVDEQYF
DNA: TGTGCCAGCAGCTTCGGGACAGGGGTAGTGGACGAGCAGTACTTC

V: TRBV12-3/TRBV12-4
J: TRBJ2-7
size: many
D: NA
CDR3: CASSFRDLGEQYF
DNA: TGTGCCAGCAGCTTCCGGGACTTGGGCGAGCAGTACTTC

V: TRBV18
J: TRBJ1-1
size: many
D: NA
CDR3: CASSPLGTEAFF
DNA: TGTGCCAGCTCACCTCTTGGCACTGAAGCTTTCTTT

V: TRBV6-5
J: TRBJ1-5
size: NA
D: NA
CDR3: CASSYSPIPGSAPTSNQPQHF
DNA: TGTGCCAGCAGTTACTCCCCTATCCCGGGATCGGCCCCAACAAGCAATCAGCCCCAGCATTTT

V: TRBV7-3
J: TRBJ1-1
size: many
D: NA
CDR3: CASSLGANTEAFF
DNA: TGTGCCAGCAGTTTGGGCGCGAACACTGAAGCTTTCTTT

V: TRBV20-1
J: TRBJ2-5
size: few
D: NA
CDR3: CSAREWGQETQYF
DNA: TGCAGTGCTAGAGAGTGGGGGCAAGAGACCCAGTACTTC

V: TRBV27
J: TRBJ1-1
size: many
D: NA
CDR3: CASSSGTEAFF
DNA: TGTGCCAGCAGCTCAGGGACTGAAGCTTTCTTT

V: TRBV7-8
J: TRBJ1-1
size: many
D: TRBD1
CDR3: CASSLLQGVTEAFF
DNA: TGTGCCAGCAGCTTACTACAGGGGGTCACTGAAGCTTTCTTT

V: TRBV28
J: TRBJ2-7
size: many
D: NA
CDR3: CASRKGGLGEQYF
DNA: TGTGCCAGCAGGAAAGGGGGGCTCGGCGAGCAGTACTTC

V: TRBV12-3/TRBV12-4
J: TRBJ2-5
size: many
D: NA
CDR3: CASSLGVETQYF
DNA: TGTGCCAGCAGTTTGGGGGTGGAGACCCAGTACTTC

V: TRBV14
J: TRBJ2-1
size: few
D: NA
CDR3: CASSHPIGARDEQFF
DNA: TGTGCCAGCAGCCACCCCATTGGAGCGAGGGATGAGCAGTTCTTC

V: TRBV7-8
J: TRBJ1-5
size: many
D: NA
CDR3: CASSLGDLSNQPQHF
DNA: TGTGCCAGCAGCTTAGGGGACCTTAGCAATCAGCCCCAGCATTTT

V: TRBV6-2/TRBV6-3
J: TRBJ2-7
size: many
D: NA
CDR3: CASSQHYEQYF
DNA: TGTGCCAGCAGTCAGCACTACGAGCAGTACTTC

V: TRBV10-3
J: TRBJ2-2
size: NA
D: TRBD2
CDR3: CATDRATSGRTGELFF
DNA: TGTGCCACGGACAGGGCCACTAGCGGGAGAACCGGGGAGCTGTTTTTT

V: TRBV5-5
J: TRBJ2-7
size: many
D: NA
CDR3: CASSFGRGYEQYF
DNA: TGTGCCAGCAGCTTTGGCAGGGGCTACGAGCAGTACTTC

V: TRBV7-2
J: TRBJ1-2
size: many
D: NA
CDR3: CASSLKGTSTSYGYTF
DNA: TGTGCCAGCAGCTTAAAAGGGACAAGCACATCTTATGGCTACACCTTC

V: TRBV6-1
J: TRBJ2-3
size: NA
D: NA
CDR3: CASSEGQGPDTQYF
DNA: TGTGCCAGCAGTGAGGGGCAGGGCCCAGATACGCAGTATTTT

V: TRBV27
J: TRBJ1-4
size: many
D: TRBD1
CDR3: CASTSLKTGGEKLFF
DNA: TGTGCCAGCACCTCGCTAAAGACAGGGGGTGAAAAACTGTTTTTT

V: TRBV12-3/TRBV12-4
J: TRBJ2-3
size: many
D: NA
CDR3: CASSLGREHGDTQYF
DNA: TGTGCCAGCAGTTTGGGGCGGGAACACGGAGATACGCAGTATTTT

V: TRBV7-9
J: TRBJ2-1
size: few
D: NA
CDR3: CASSSPGGTYNEQFF
DNA: TGTGCCAGCAGCTCGCCGGGGGGCACCTACAATGAGCAGTTCTTC

V: TRBV12-3/TRBV12-4
J: TRBJ2-6
size: many
D: NA
CDR3: CASSFSFSGANVLTF
DNA: TGTGCCAGCAGTTTTAGTTTCTCTGGGGCCAACGTCCTGACTTTC

V: TRBV6-5
J: TRBJ2-7
size: many
D: NA
CDR3: CASSYTGGSYEQYF
DNA: TGTGCCAGCAGTTACACAGGCGGGTCCTACGAGCAGTACTTC